Listed below are T cell receptor beta chains from one sample, sequenced in a study of blood T cell repertoires in COVID-19. Clones were sequenced by immunoSEQ multiplex PCR, and TCRdb holds only the in-frame ones, with some missing. The data show 250,000 or so clones, 70% to 90% seen once. The sequencing input was PBMCs or T cells enriched from blood (not recorded which). The receptors stem from a woman in her thirties or forties with acute COVID-19. The CDR3 runs from the conserved cysteine through the conserved F or W. The D gene is left open where the match is weak. Clone size is given for some rows only: seen once, a few or many times, or a class if the clone is expanded.

CATSEGGSGSGELFF	TGTGCCACCTCAGAAGGGGGCAGCGGGTCCGGGGAGCTGTTTTTT	.	TRBJ2-2	TRBV24-1	.
CASSHGTSGKRVETQYF	TGCGCCAGCAGCCACGGGACTAGCGGGAAGAGGGTGGAGACCCAGTACTTC	.	TRBJ2-5	TRBV5-1	TRBD2
CASSPFKVRGSYEQYF	TGTGCCAGCAGCCCTTTTAAGGTCAGGGGATCCTACGAGCAGTACTTC	.	TRBJ2-7	TRBV3-1/TRBV3-2	.
CASIHPGVITGELFF	TGTGCCAGCATACATCCGGGGGTCATCACCGGGGAGCTGTTTTTT	.	TRBJ2-2	TRBV6-5	.
CASSFLPVAGVPYEQYF	TGTGCCAGCAGCTTCCTCCCCGTAGCGGGGGTACCCTACGAGCAGTACTTC	few	TRBJ2-7	TRBV7-2	TRBD2
CASNPGVTSTDTQYF	TGTGCCAGCAACCCGGGAGTTACTAGCACAGATACGCAGTATTTT	few	TRBJ2-3	TRBV11-3	.
CAISGQGNYGYTF	TGTGCCATCAGCGGACAGGGGAACTATGGCTACACCTTC	.	TRBJ1-2	TRBV10-3	TRBD1
CASSAPGQGDIQYF	TGTGCCAGCAGCGCACCGGGACAGGGCGACATTCAGTACTTC	.	TRBJ2-4	TRBV7-2	TRBD1
CAWSADRDGYTF	TGTGCCTGGAGCGCGGACAGGGATGGCTACACCTTC	once	TRBJ1-2	TRBV30	TRBD1
CATRKGGNTEAFF	TGTGCCACCAGAAAAGGGGGAAACACTGAAGCTTTCTTT	.	TRBJ1-1	TRBV15	.
CASSIDRTAGGAFF	TGTGCCAGCAGCATCGATCGGACCGCGGGGGGAGCTTTCTTT	.	TRBJ1-1	TRBV2	.
CASSPTRDRGRQPQHF	TGTGCCAGCAGCCCGACTCGGGACAGGGGGCGACAGCCCCAGCATTTT	.	TRBJ1-5	TRBV11-2	TRBD1
CASSPTPNLALTDTQYF	TGCGCCAGCAGCCCCACCCCCAACTTAGCCCTCACAGATACGCAGTATTTT	.	TRBJ2-3	TRBV5-1	.
CAWSSRTGELFF	TGTGCCTGGAGCTCGCGAACCGGGGAGCTGTTTTTT	.	TRBJ2-2	TRBV30	.
CASFFEGAFGYTF	TGTGCCAGCTTTTTCGAAGGGGCCTTTGGCTACACCTTC	.	TRBJ1-2	TRBV2	.
CASIPPGQGNTIYF	TGTGCCAGCATCCCGCCGGGACAGGGAAACACCATATATTTT	.	TRBJ1-3	TRBV7-2	TRBD1
CASSRDGRGGVNEQFF	TGCGCCAGCAGCCGGGACGGCCGCGGGGGAGTGAATGAGCAGTTCTTC	.	TRBJ2-1	TRBV10-1	TRBD2
CASSFAGSYNSPLHF	TGTGCCAGCAGCTTTGCGGGCTCCTATAATTCACCCCTCCACTTT	few	TRBJ1-6	TRBV7-2	.
CASSRGQGYGTEAFF	TGCGCCAGCAGCCGGGGACAGGGGTATGGGACTGAAGCTTTCTTT	.	TRBJ1-1	TRBV5-1	TRBD1
CASSLEGRAGGYTF	TGTGCCAGCAGCTTAGAGGGCAGGGCAGGTGGCTACACCTTC	.	TRBJ1-2	TRBV7-2	.